One sample yielded the 22 T cell receptor beta chains listed below, sequenced in a study of CD8 T cells in Susac syndrome. Roughly 0.45 to 1 ug RNA was reverse transcribed with random hexamers. TCRdb reanalysed the immunoSEQ multiplex PCR reads using MiXCR and keeps one entry per CDR3 protein. The sample lists under 200,000 distinct CDR3 sequences, approximately 94% occurring once. The sequenced material came from CD4+ T cells from PBMCs. These TCRs come from a human donor with Susac syndrome.

CDR3: CASSLPKAYGYTF. CDR3 DNA: TGTGCCAGCAGCTTGCCGAAGGCCTATGGCTACACCTTC. The genes are TRBV5-4 and TRBJ1-2; unclear D gene. V was pared by 1 base and J by 4 bases, with 8 bases between. The CDR3 contains 13 residues. Germline V gene data show CDR1 as SGHNT and CDR2 as YYREEE (reference sequence).

The chain recombines TRBV15 with TRBJ1-1; a possible D gene is TRBD1 (5 bases). The CDR3 covers 14 residues. Germline lookup yields CDR1 LNHNV and CDR2 YYDKDF (reference sequence). V was trimmed by 5 bases and J by 6 bases, leaving 16 bases between them. CDR3 in amino acids: CATSPRDSRSEAFF. CDR3 nucleotide sequence: TGTGCCACCAGCCCCCGGGACTCCCGATCTGAAGCTTTCTTT.

The chain joins TRBV3-1 to TRBJ1-2; D uncertain. Germline lookup yields CDR1 LGHDT and CDR2 YNNKEL (reference sequence). The CDR3 is made up of 11 amino acids. Trimming shortened V by 3 bases and J by 8 bases, and 7 bases separated the two germline ends. CDR3 sequence reads: CASSHPRGYTF. Here the CDR3 DNA reads TGTGCCAGCAGCCACCCCCGAGGCTACACCTTC.

The genes are TRBV6-4 and TRBJ1-6; D uncertain. This CDR3 is built from 14 residues. V was cut by 8 bases and J by 7 bases, with 15 bases left in between. Germline lookup yields CDR1 MRHNA and CDR2 SNTAGT. CDR3 amino acids: CASRPGPGNSPLHF. For the CDR3, the DNA is TGTGCCAGCCGTCCGGGCCCAGGAAATTCACCCCTCCACTTT.

CDR3 in DNA: TGTGCCAGCAGCGGGGCGGGGGGCCTCGGAGAGACCCAGTACTTC. This translates into CASSGAGGLGETQYF. The chain carries TRBV9 and TRBJ2-5, with 8 bases matching TRBD2. Trimming took 3 bases from V and 4 from J; bases not matched to a gene: 8. This CDR3 is 15 amino acids long. Germline values: CDR1 SGDLS, CDR2 YYNGEE. The whole variable domain, filled in from reference TRBV9 and TRBJ2-5, reads DSGVTQTPKHLITATGQRVTLRCSPRSGDLSVYWYQQSLDQGLQFLIQYYNGEERAKGNILERFSAQQFPDLHSELNLSSLELGDSALYFCASSGAGGLGETQYFGPGTRLLVL.

V is TRBV12-3 or TRBV12-4 and J is TRBJ2-2; 9 nucleotides align to TRBD2. This CDR3 has 16 residues. Unmatched junction bases numbered 10, after V lost 6 bases and J lost 5 bases. The chain's CDR3 is CASSSGRAGGTGELFF. DNA of the CDR3: TGTGCCAGCAGCTCAGGGCGAGCGGGGGGAACCGGGGAGCTGTTTTTT.

The rearrangement links TRBV12-3 or TRBV12-4 to TRBJ1-1; D is unresolved. Trimming removed 3 bases at V and 3 bases at J, with 11 bases between. The CDR3 is made up of 14 amino acids. The CDR3, as DNA: TGTGCCAGCAGTTTCCAGCGAAGGGACACTGAAGCTTTCTTT. Its translation is CASSFQRRDTEAFF.

The chain joins TRBV5-1 to TRBJ2-7; 11 bases agree with TRBD2. This CDR3 region has 15 residues. Germline V lookup: CDR1 SGHRS, CDR2 YFSETQ. The junction had 7 bases not matched to a gene; V was cut back by 2 bases and J by 6 bases. CDR3 DNA: TGCGCCAGCAGCTTCAATAGCGGGGGGGCGGTCGAGCAGTACTTC. Translated: CASSFNSGGAVEQYF.

The chain has TRBV5-1 and TRBJ1-3; TRBD1 is a possible D gene (6 bases). Trimming took 0 bases from V and 3 from J, leaving 13 bases between them. Germline V gene sequence: CDR1 SGHRS, CDR2 YFSETQ. This CDR3 spans 16 amino acids. CDR3 DNA: TGCGCCAGCAGCTTGGAGATGCCAGGGGTTGGAAACACCATATATTTT. The encoded protein is CASSLEMPGVGNTIYF.

This clonotype came up once. The chain joins TRBV6-6 to TRBJ2-1, with 10 bases fitting TRBD2. Germline V gene lookup returns CDR1 MNHNY and CDR2 SVGAGI (reference sequence). The CDR3 runs 14 residues. Unmatched junction bases numbered 8, after V lost 6 bases and J lost 9 bases. The CDR3 DNA is TGTGCCAGCAGAAGCGGGGGGGCCGTGGGTGAGCAGTTCTTC. Translation: CASRSGGAVGEQFF.

This clonotype appeared once. The rearrangement joins TRBV3-1 to TRBJ2-7, with 9 bases matching TRBD2. V trimming: 2 bases; J trimming: 3 bases; junction bases outside the gene matches: 5. This CDR3 contains 15 residues. Germline CDR1 LGHDT, CDR2 YNNKEL (reference sequence). CDR3: CASSQKAGGLYEQYF. The CDR3 DNA sequence: TGTGCCAGCAGCCAAAAAGCGGGGGGCCTCTACGAGCAGTACTTC.

With regard to this clonotype: A junction end diverges from the germline sequence, so it may reflect a read error. CDR3 protein: CASRRTGKNAEAFF. The CDR3 nucleotides are TGCGCCAGTCGGAGAACAGGGAAGAACGCTGAAGCTTTCTTT. This chain connects TRBV5-1 to TRBJ1-1; tentative D call: TRBD1 (6 bases). The germline gives CDR1 SGHRS, CDR2 YFSETQ. CDR3 length: 14 residues.

This rearrangement joins TRBV29-1 to TRBJ1-3; D gene unclear. V gave up 1 base and J gave up 5 bases, with 6 bases separating them. The CDR3 covers 12 residues. Germline values: CDR1 SQVTM, CDR2 ANQGSEA. The CDR3 region has the DNA TGCAGCGTTGAAGGCGACAGAAACACCATATATTTT. Protein: CSVEGDRNTIYF. Combining the CDR3 with reference TRBV29-1 and TRBJ1-3 gives the whole variable domain SAVISQKPSRDICQRGTSLTIQCQVDSQVTMMFWYRQQPGQSLTLIATANQGSEATYESGFVIDKFPISRPNLTFSTLTVSNMSPEDSSIYLCSVEGDRNTIYFGEGSWLTVV.

The chain is built from TRBV21-1 and TRBJ1-2; the table gives TRBD1 as D, unverified against the DNA. TRBV21-1 is a known pseudogene. The CDR3 runs 14 residues. Written as DNA, the CDR3 is TGTGCCAGCAGCTCTCCAACAGGGGGCTATGGCTACACCTTC. Translation gives CASSSPTGGYGYTF.

The chain has TRBV20-1 and TRBJ1-4, with 8 bases identical to TRBD1. V lost 3 bases, J lost 8 bases, and 8 bases stayed unmatched. The germline V gene has CDR1 DFQATT and CDR2 SNEGSKA (reference sequence). The CDR3 covers 14 residues. The DNA for the CDR3 is TGCAGTGCTAGTCGTTTACAGGGGGGGGAAAAACTGTTTTTT. Translation gives CSASRLQGGEKLFF.

The chain links TRBV3-1 to TRBJ1-2; D is uncertain. V was cut by 2 bases and J by 3 bases, with 4 bases left in between. The CDR3 is made up of 12 amino acids. Germline CDR1 reads LGHDT; CDR2 reads YNNKEL (reference sequence). This CDR3 is CASSQRDYGYTF. The CDR3 bases are TGTGCCAGCAGCCAAAGGGACTATGGCTACACCTTC.

The chain employs TRBV2 and TRBJ2-1; TRBD2 matches at 8 bases. The length of the CDR3 is 15 residues. Germline CDR1 SNHLY, CDR2 FYNNEI. V lost 6 bases and J lost 5; bases outside the gene matches: 9. CDR3 sequence (DNA): TGTGCCAGCAGAGTCCTAAGCGGGGGCAACAATGAGCAGTTCTTC. It specifies CASRVLSGGNNEQFF.

The CDR3 loop reads CASSLSQGASEQYF. CDR3 nucleotides: TGTGCCAGCAGCTTATCCCAGGGGGCGTCCGAGCAGTACTTC. This chain joins TRBV7-2 and TRBJ2-7, with TRBD1 identical over 8 bases. The CDR3 length is 14 residues. Trimming took 2 bases from V and 6 from J; bases not matched to a gene: 6. The germline CDR1 and CDR2 sequences are SGHTA and FQGNSA.

This chain connects TRBV20-1 to TRBJ1-1; 8 bases fit TRBD1. CDR1 and CDR2 (germline): DFQATT, SNEGSKA (reference sequence). The CDR3 loop spans 14 amino acids. V was clipped by 0 bases and J by 6 bases; unmatched bases: 6. The CDR3 spells CSARDQGAIAEAFF. In DNA, the CDR3 is TGCAGTGCTAGAGATCAGGGGGCGATAGCTGAAGCTTTCTTT.

V is TRBV10-3 and J is TRBJ2-3; D is perhaps TRBD1 or TRBD2 (5 bases each). This CDR3 comprises 13 residues. CDR1 is ENHRY, CDR2 SYGVKD, per germline. The V end was cut by 9 bases, the J end by 4 bases, with 14 bases between. CDR3 sequence (DNA): TGTGCCATACATGGGACCCCTGCAGATACGCAGTATTTT. Protein: CAIHGTPADTQYF.

The chain joins TRBV3-1 to TRBJ1-1; D is undetermined. V was pared by 0 bases and J by 11 bases, with 19 bases between. Germline lookup yields CDR1 LGHDT and CDR2 YNNKEL (reference sequence). This CDR3 region has 15 residues. The CDR3 is CASSQDRRIPSKAFF. The CDR3 bases are TGTGCCAGCAGCCAAGATAGGAGGATCCCATCGAAGGCTTTCTTT.

The chain uses TRBV7-2 and TRBJ1-1; D is unresolved. Per germline, CDR1 SGHTA and CDR2 FQGNSA. The CDR3 sequence is 16 residues long. V lost 4 bases to trimming and J lost 0 bases, with 15 bases between them. Here the CDR3 reads CASSSNSGIVNTEAFF. CDR3 bases: TGTGCCAGCAGCTCCAATTCTGGGATTGTGAACACTGAAGCTTTCTTT.